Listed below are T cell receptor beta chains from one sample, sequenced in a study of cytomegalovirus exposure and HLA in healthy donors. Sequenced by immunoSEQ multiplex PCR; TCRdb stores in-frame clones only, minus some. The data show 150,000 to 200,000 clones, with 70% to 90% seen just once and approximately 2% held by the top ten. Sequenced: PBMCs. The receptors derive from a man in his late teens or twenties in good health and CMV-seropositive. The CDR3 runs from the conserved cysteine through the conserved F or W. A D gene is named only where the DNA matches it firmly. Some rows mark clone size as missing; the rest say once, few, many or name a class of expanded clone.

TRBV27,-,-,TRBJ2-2,TGTGCCAGCGGGACACTCAGGAACACCGGGGAGCTGTTTTTT,CASGTLRNTGELFF
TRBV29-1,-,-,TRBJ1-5,TGCAGCGTTGAGACACAGGGAGATCAGCCCCAGCATTTT,CSVETQGDQPQHF
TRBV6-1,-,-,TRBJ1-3,TGTGCCAGCAGTGAATCGGTCTATGCTGGAAACACCATATATTTT,CASSESVYAGNTIYF
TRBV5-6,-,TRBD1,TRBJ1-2,TGTGCCAGCAGCTACCCGGGACAGGGCATCGAAACCTTC,CASSYPGQGIETF
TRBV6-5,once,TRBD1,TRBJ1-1,TGTGCCAGCAGTACGACAGGGCAAAACACTGAAGCTTTCTTT,CASSTTGQNTEAFF
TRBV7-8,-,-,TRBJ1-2,TGTGCCAGCAGCTTAGAGCTCTATGGCTACACCTTC,CASSLELYGYTF
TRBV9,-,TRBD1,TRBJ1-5,TGTGCCAGCAGCGCCCCGATTCCAGGACAGGGGGCGAGAGGCAATCAGCCCCAGCATTTT,CASSAPIPGQGARGNQPQHF
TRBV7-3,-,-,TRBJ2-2,TGTGCCAGCAGCGAGGGAGCCTTCGGGGAGCTGTTTTTT,CASSEGAFGELFF
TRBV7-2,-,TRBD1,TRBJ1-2,TGTGCCAGCAGCCACGGACAGGGGGTCTATGGCTACACCTTC,CASSHGQGVYGYTF
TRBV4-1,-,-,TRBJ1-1,TGCGCCAGCAGCCAAGATCTATGGGGACAACGAGCTGAAGCTTTCTTT,CASSQDLWGQRAEAFF
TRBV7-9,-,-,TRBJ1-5,TGTGCCAGCAGCTTAGATAGGGGTGGATGGAATCAGCCCCAGCATTTT,CASSLDRGGWNQPQHF
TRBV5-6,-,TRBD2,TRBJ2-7,TGTGCCAGCAGCCCCCCCCGTGGGGCTAGCGGGGGCTCCTACGAGCAGTACTTC,CASSPPRGASGGSYEQYF
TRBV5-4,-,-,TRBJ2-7,TGTGCCAGCAGCTTGGTCCAGGTTGGGGAGCAGTACTTC,CASSLVQVGEQYF
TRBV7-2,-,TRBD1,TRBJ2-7,TGTGCCAGCAGCTTAGGGACAGGGGGCGTCTACGAGCAGTACTTC,CASSLGTGGVYEQYF
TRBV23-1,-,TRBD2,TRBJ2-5,TGCGCAGGGGAGGGAGCGGGAGAAGAGACCCAGTACTTC,CAGEGAGEETQYF
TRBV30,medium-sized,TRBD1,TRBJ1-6,TGTGCCTGGAGTGCGGGACAGGGTGCGTCACCCCTCCACTTT,CAWSAGQGASPLHF
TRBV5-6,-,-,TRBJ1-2,TGTGCCAGCAGCTTGGAAGGTCAGGGGACCGCACCCTATGGCTACACCTTC,CASSLEGQGTAPYGYTF
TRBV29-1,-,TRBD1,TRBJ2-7,TGCAGCGGGGTCTGGACAGGGATTTCCTACGAGCAGTACTTC,CSGVWTGISYEQYF
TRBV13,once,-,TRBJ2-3,TGTGCCAGCAGCCCGCGGGGCGGCAGGGATACGCAGTATTTT,CASSPRGGRDTQYF
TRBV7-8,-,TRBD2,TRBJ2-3,TGTGCCAGCAGCTTGACAGCGGGGGGCAGGGATACGCAGTATTTT,CASSLTAGGRDTQYF
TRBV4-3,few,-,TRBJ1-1,TGCGCCAGCAGCCAAGATGGAGGGGTTATGAACACTGAAGCTTTCTTT,CASSQDGGVMNTEAFF
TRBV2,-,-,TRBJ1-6,TGTGCCAGCAGTGAAGCGCTCGTGGGGCCACCCCTCCACTTT,CASSEALVGPPLHF
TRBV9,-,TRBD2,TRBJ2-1,TGTGCCAGCAGCGCACTTAGCGGGGGGGCCGCCTACAATGAGCAGTTCTTC,CASSALSGGAAYNEQFF
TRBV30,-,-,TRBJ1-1,TGTGCCTGGAGTGTATCGCCAGGGCGGCGCGCTTTCTTT,CAWSVSPGRRAFF
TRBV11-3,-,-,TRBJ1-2,TGTGCCAGCGTGGGGGAGGGAGGCTACACCTTC,CASVGEGGYTF
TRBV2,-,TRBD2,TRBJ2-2,TGTGCCAGCCTCACCGGGACTAGCAACACCGGGGAGCTGTTTTTT,CASLTGTSNTGELFF
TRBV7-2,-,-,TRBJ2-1,TGTGCCAGCAGCTTAGCGTATACGGGGGGCCGCGGCCCGTACAATGAGCAGTTCTTC,CASSLAYTGGRGPYNEQFF
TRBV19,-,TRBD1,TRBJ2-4,TGTGCCAGTAGCGGACAGGGGTTAGCCAAAAACATTCAGTACTTC,CASSGQGLAKNIQYF
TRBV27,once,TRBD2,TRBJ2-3,TGTGCCAGCAGTTTACGGCGGGGGGGGCATAGCACAGATACGCAGTATTTT,CASSLRRGGHSTDTQYF
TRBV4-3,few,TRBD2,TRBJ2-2,TGCGCCAGCAGTCGAACAGAGCTAGCGGGGGGGCGGACCGGGGAGCTGTTTTTT,CASSRTELAGGRTGELFF
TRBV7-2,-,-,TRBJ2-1,TGTGCCAGCAGCCCGACCAGGCGTAAAGCCTTCGAGCAGTTCTTC,CASSPTRRKAFEQFF
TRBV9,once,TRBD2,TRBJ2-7,TGTGCCAGCAGCGTCCAGCCTAGCGGGGCGTACGAGCAGTACTTC,CASSVQPSGAYEQYF
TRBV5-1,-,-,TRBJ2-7,TGCGCCAGCAGCTTGGGCAGGGGCTCCTACGAGCAGTACTTC,CASSLGRGSYEQYF
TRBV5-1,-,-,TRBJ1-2,TGCGCCAGCAGCCTCGGACAGCCTACGTCTAACTATGGCTACACCTTC,CASSLGQPTSNYGYTF
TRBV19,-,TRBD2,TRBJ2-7,TGTGCCAGTAGTGAAACTCATCTACTAGCGGGCCTCGCCTACGAGCAGTACTTC,CASSETHLLAGLAYEQYF
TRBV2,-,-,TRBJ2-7,TGTGCCGGATCGAAGAGCTGGTCGGGGGACGAGCAGTACTTC,CAGSKSWSGDEQYF
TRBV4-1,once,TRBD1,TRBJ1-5,TGCGCCAGCAGCCAAGTGAGACAGGGGCTACAGCCCCAGCATTTT,CASSQVRQGLQPQHF
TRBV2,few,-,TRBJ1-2,TGTGCCAGCAGTCCCGGCGAGGGCGGAGTAGTCCATGGCTACACCTTC,CASSPGEGGVVHGYTF
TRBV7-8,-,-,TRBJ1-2,TGTGCCAGCAGCTCCGGGACACCCTATGGCTACACCTTC,CASSSGTPYGYTF
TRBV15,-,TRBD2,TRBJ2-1,TGTGCCACCAGCAGAGGGACTAGCGGGGGGATATTACTCTTC,CATSRGTSGGILLF
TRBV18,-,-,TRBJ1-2,TGTGCCAGCTCGAGAAGGACAGACTACACCTTC,CASSRRTDYTF
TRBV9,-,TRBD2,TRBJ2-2,TGTGCCAGCAGCGGTAGCGGGGGGATGAACACCGGGGAGCTGTTTTTT,CASSGSGGMNTGELFF
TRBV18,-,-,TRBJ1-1,TGTGCCAGCTCACCCCGTACAATGGCTGAAGCTTTCTTT,CASSPRTMAEAFF
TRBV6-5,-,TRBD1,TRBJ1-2,TGTGCCAGCAGTTACTGGAGGACAGGGGGCAACTATGGCTACACCTTC,CASSYWRTGGNYGYTF
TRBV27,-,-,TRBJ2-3,TGTGCCAGCAGTTTCGTCTCCACAGATACGCAGTATTTT,CASSFVSTDTQYF
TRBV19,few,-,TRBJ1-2,TGTGCCAGTAGTGGACAGAGTGACTATGGCTACACCTTC,CASSGQSDYGYTF
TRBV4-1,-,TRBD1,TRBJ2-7,TGCGCCAGCAGCTTTACAACACCGGGACAGGGGGTCGCCGAGCAGTACTTC,CASSFTTPGQGVAEQYF
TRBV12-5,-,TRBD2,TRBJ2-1,TGTGCTAGTGGTTTGGTATTGGGGGGGGCCTACAATGAGCAGTTCTTC,CASGLVLGGAYNEQFF
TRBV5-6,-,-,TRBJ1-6,TGTGCCAGCAGCCTACAGGAGAACTCCTATAATTCACCCCTCCACTTT,CASSLQENSYNSPLHF
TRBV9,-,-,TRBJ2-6,TGTGCCAGCAGCGGAGGGGCAGGTACTGGCGGGGCCAACGGCCTGACTTTC,CASSGGAGTGGANGLTF
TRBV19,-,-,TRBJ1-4,TGTGCCAGTAGCCCCCCGGGCCCCGGGGGAGAAAAACTGTTTTTT,CASSPPGPGGEKLFF
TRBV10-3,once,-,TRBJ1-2,TGTGCCATCAGTGGGGGGGAGGTATTCCCTGGCTACACCTTC,CAISGGEVFPGYTF
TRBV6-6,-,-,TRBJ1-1,TGTGCCAGCAGCCTACAGGGAACCGAAGCTTTCTTT,CASSLQGTEAFF
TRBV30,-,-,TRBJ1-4,TGTGCCGGGAGTTTAACAGAAACTAATGAAAAACTGTTTTTT,CAGSLTETNEKLFF